These 9 T cell receptor beta chains came from one sample sequenced in a study of T cells expressing NK-cell markers. TCRdb re-called the 5' RACE reads and gives one entry per CDR3 protein, without DNA. In total, the table holds 400,000 to 450,000 distinct CDR3 sequences. The sample was blood T cells: a sorted CD56 or NKG2C T cell subset, CD4+ or CD8+ T cells, or bulk PBMC T cells (not recorded which). Receptors were obtained from a woman aged 18-69 years in good health.

The rearrangement joins TRBV20-1 to TRBJ2-5; as DNA is missing, the TRBD2 call by TCRdb cannot be tested. CDR1 DFQATT and CDR2 SNEGSKA come from the germline V gene (reference sequence). The CDR3 has 14 amino acids. CDR3: CSARVGLVTETQYF.

V usage is TRBV5-4 and J usage is TRBJ1-4; TCRdb's assignment of TRBD1 cannot be checked, as there is no DNA. The CDR3 has 14 amino acids. Germline CDR1 reads SGHNT; CDR2 reads YYREEE (reference sequence). The CDR3 region is CASSLGTGVEKLFF.

The J gene is TRBJ2-7, the V gene TRBV7-6; TCRdb indicates TRBD1, and absent DNA this call remains unverified. The germline V gene encodes CDR1 SGHVS and CDR2 FNYEAQ. The CDR3 has 16 amino acids. The CDR3 reads CASSLEAGHPNYEQYF.

The V gene is TRBV7-6, the J gene TRBJ2-2; with no DNA, the TCRdb D assignment of TRBD2 cannot be verified. Germline CDR1 reads SGHVS; CDR2 reads FNYEAQ. The CDR3 extends over 12 amino acids. CDR3 amino acids: CASSLLGPELFF.

The rearrangement joins TRBV4-1 to TRBJ1-5. Germline V gene data show CDR1 as MGHRA and CDR2 as YSYEKL. This CDR3 is 15 amino acids long. The CDR3 sequence: CASSQDARSNQPQHF.

The chain joins TRBV19 to TRBJ2-1; TCRdb gives TRBD1 as the D gene, but with no DNA this cannot be confirmed. Per germline, CDR1 LNHDA and CDR2 SQIVND (reference sequence). The CDR3 consists of 16 residues. CDR3 sequence: CASSISRGVIYNEQFF.

This chain links TRBV10-3 with TRBJ2-7. Germline CDR1 and CDR2: ENHRY and SYGVKD. The CDR3 has 12 residues. This CDR3 reads CAISSVSYEQYF.

The chain combines TRBV7-8 with TRBJ2-3; the TCRdb D gene call, TRBD1, has no DNA to confirm it. The CDR3 covers 17 residues. Germline V gene lookup returns CDR1 SGHVS and CDR2 FQNEAQ. The CDR3 reads CASSPNPLLERSDTQYF.

This sequence joins TRBV2 and TRBJ2-3; the D gene TCRdb calls, TRBD2, cannot be checked with no DNA. There are 15 residues in the CDR3. The germline V gene has CDR1 SNHLY and CDR2 FYNNEI. The CDR3 region is CASSPTSGSGDTQYF.